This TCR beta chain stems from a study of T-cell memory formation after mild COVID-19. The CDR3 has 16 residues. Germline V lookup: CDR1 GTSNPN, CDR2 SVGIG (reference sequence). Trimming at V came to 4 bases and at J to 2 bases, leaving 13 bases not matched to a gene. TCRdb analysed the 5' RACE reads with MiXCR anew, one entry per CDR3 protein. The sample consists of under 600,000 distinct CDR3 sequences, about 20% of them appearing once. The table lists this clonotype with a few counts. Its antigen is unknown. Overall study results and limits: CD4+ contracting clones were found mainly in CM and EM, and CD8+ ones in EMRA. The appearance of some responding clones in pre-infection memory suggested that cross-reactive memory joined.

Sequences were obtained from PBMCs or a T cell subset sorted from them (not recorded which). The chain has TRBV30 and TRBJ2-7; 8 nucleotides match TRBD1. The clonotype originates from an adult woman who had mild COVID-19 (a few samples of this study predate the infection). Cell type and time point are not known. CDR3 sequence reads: CAWTPIPRTGTYEQYF. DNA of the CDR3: TGTGCCTGGACCCCGATCCCCCGGACAGGGACCTACGAGCAGTACTTC. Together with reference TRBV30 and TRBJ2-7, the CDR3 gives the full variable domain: SQTIHQWPATLVQPVGSPLSLECTVEGTSNPNLYWYRQAAGRGLQLLFYSVGIGQISSEVPQNLSASRPQDRQFILSSKKLLLSDSGFYLCAWTPIPRTGTYEQYFGPGTRLTVT.